Sequencing of this T cell receptor beta chain was carried out in a study of T cells after yellow fever vaccination. Study information: Preparation of the low-cell-number fractions used SMART-Seq v4 Ultra Low Input. General observations from the study: Booster samples showed a return of most primary-vaccination clones (around 96% CD4, 80% to 90% CD8). The study noted that FACS-sorted repertoires could contain abundant clonotypes contaminating from the bulk population.

TCRdb reprocessed the 5' RACE reads via MiXCR and lists one record per CDR3 protein. The repertoire holds just over 300,000 distinct CDR3 sequences, with more than 3% as singletons. This clonotype has a handful of counts. Its matching antigen is unknown. J was trimmed by 6 bases and V by 0 bases; bases with no gene match: 12. The CDR3 is made up of 17 amino acids. Germline V gives CDR1 SGHRS, CDR2 YFSETQ. The chain combines TRBV5-1 with TRBJ2-1; TRBD2 aligns across 7 bases. The sequencing used PBMCs, collected on the day of the yellow fever booster vaccination. The receptor was isolated from a man between 18 and 35 years old who received the YFV17D yellow fever vaccine. The CDR3 region has the DNA TGCGCCAGCAGCTTGGGACGGGGGGTTTTGATGATCAATGAGCAGTTCTTC. Translating gives CASSLGRGVLMINEQFF.